This paragraph reports one T cell receptor beta chain. What it recognizes is unknown. TCRdb independently ran MiXCR on the reads; one entry per CDR3 protein. The table has roughly 700,000 distinct CDR3 sequences, around a third seen once. This entry is derived from a study of T cell repertoires in cytomegalovirus infection. Study summary: HLA-C-restricted CMV epitopes, recently identified, and well-studied HLA-B-restricted ones were used by the study. Indications of both CMV infection and matching HLA type were provided by public TCR beta signatures.

Points from the study as a whole: Of the TCR beta families, the public ones yielded a cumulative frequency that identified carriers of CMV plus the relevant HLA. HLA-C-restricted CMV-specific TCR beta clonotypes prevailed in the ex vivo response.

Germline-derived CDR1 and CDR2 are MNHEY and SMNVEV (reference sequence). This CDR3 region has 19 residues. Trimming stripped 4 bases from V and 0 bases from J, with 19 bases between. V and J are TRBV27 and TRBJ2-6; no firm D call. This material consisted of cultured PBMCs, taken from culture after CMV antigen stimulation. The receptor was derived from a human donor in good health (CMV status not recorded). Some clones in this sample may be carry-over from other donors' samples. DNA for the CDR3: TGTGCCAGCAGTTCTGATTACCCCCTCAAGTACTCTGGGGCCAACGTCCTGACTTTC. This codes for CASSSDYPLKYSGANVLTF.